This TCR beta chain was identified in a study of breast tumors, draining lymph nodes, adjacent tissues. Study-level results: The data were judged consistent with most tumor T cells coming from lymph node and expanding in tumor. Tumor and nontumor repertoires were significantly more similar in luminal-like than in basal-like breast cancer.

Samples came from axillary lymph nodes draining the breast cancer. TCRdb redid the calling of the multiplex PCR reads with MiXCR, one entry per CDR3 protein. The repertoire has about 220,000 distinct CDR3 sequences, 30% to 35% of them found once; the top ten carry approximately 3.7%. With V trimmed by 2 bases and J by 3 bases, 3 bases remained unmatched. The germline CDR1 and CDR2 sequences are LNHDA and SQIVND (reference sequence). CDR3 length: 15 amino acids. This clonotype was counted at least ten times. Its antigen is not identified. Sequenced: axillary lymph node tissue. This sequence joins TRBV19 and TRBJ1-3; 8 bases fit TRBD1. The clonotype was recovered from a female donor with breast cancer. Some clones in this sample may be carry-over from other donors' samples. The CDR3 DNA is TGTGCCAGTAGTATACAGGGGGCTGGTGGAAACACCATATATTTT. Protein product: CASSIQGAGGNTIYF.